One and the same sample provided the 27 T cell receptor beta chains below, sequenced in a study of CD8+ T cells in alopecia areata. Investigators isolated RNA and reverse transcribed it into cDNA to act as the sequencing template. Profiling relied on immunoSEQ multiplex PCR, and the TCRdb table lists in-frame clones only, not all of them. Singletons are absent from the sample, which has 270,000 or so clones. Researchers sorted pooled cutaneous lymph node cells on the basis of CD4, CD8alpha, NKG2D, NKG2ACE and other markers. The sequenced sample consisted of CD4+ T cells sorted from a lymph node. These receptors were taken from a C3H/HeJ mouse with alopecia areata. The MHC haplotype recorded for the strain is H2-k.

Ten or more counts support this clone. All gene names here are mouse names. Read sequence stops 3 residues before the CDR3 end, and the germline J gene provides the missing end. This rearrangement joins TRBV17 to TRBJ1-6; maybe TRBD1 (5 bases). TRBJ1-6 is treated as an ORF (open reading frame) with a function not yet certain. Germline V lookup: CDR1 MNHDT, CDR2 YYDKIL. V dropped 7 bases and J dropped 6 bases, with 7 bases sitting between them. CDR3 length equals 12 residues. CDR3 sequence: CASKTANSPLYF. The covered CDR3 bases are TGTGCTAGCAAGACAGCTAATTCGCCC.

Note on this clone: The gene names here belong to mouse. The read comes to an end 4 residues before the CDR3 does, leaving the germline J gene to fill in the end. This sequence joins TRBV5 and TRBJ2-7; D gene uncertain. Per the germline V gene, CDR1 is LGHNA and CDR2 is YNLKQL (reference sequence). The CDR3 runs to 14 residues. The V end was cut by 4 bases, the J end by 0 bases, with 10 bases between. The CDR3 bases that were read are TGTGCCAGCAGCCCCACGACAATCTCCTAT. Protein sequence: CASSPTTISY. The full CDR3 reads CASSPTTISYEQYF.

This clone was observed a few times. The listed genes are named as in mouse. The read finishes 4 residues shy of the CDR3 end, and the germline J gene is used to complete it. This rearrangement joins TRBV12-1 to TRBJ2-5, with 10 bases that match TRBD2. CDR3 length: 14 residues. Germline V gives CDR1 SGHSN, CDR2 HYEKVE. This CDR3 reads CASSLLGGPDTQYF. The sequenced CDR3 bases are TGTGCCAGCTCTCTCCTGGGGGGGCCGGAC.

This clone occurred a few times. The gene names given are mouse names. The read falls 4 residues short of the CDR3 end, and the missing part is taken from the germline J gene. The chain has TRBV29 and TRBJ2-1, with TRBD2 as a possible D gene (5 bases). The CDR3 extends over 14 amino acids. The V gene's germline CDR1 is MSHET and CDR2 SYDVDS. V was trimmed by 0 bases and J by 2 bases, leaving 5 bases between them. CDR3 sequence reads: CASSLSGDYAEQFF. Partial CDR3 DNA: TGTGCTAGCAGTTTATCTGGGGACTATGCT.

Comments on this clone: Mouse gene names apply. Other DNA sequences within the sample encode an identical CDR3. CDR3 protein: CTCSAVTGGNTGQLYF. The DNA read from the CDR3 is TGCACCTGCAGTGCAGTAACTGGGGGAAACACCGGG. The V and J genes are TRBV1 and TRBJ2-2, with 8 nucleotides matching TRBD2. The read ends 4 residues before the CDR3 terminus; that terminus is restored from the germline J gene. This CDR3 has 16 amino acids. V shed 1 base, J shed 1 base, and the junction held 2 bases outside the gene matches. Germline CDR1 and CDR2: NSQYPW and LRSPGD (reference sequence).

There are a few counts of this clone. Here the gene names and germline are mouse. CDR3 bases read: TGTGCCAGCGGTGATTTGGCAGGGGGAGAC. Residues: CASGDLAGGD. The complete CDR3 protein is CASGDLAGGDTQYF. The chain combines TRBV13-2 with TRBJ2-5; 7 bases are a match to TRBD1. The read halts 4 residues ahead of the CDR3 end, with the missing end drawn from the germline J gene. The CDR3 is 14 residues long. CDR1 is NNHNN and CDR2 is SYGAGS in the germline V gene (reference sequence).

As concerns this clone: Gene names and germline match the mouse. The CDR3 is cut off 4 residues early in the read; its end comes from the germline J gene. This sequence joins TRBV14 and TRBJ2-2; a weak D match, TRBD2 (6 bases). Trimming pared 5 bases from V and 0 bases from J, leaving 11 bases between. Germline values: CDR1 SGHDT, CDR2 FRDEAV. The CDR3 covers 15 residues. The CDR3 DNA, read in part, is TGTGCCAGCAGCTCCGGGGGGACAAACACCGGG. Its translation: CASSSGGTNTG. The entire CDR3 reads CASSSGGTNTGQLYF. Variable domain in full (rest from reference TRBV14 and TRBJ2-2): EAGVTQSPRYAVLQEGQAVSFWCDPISGHDTLYWYQQPRDQGPQLLVYFRDEAVIDNSQLPSDRFSAVRPKGTNSTLKIQSAKQGDTATYLCASSSGGTNTGQLYFGEGSKLTVL.

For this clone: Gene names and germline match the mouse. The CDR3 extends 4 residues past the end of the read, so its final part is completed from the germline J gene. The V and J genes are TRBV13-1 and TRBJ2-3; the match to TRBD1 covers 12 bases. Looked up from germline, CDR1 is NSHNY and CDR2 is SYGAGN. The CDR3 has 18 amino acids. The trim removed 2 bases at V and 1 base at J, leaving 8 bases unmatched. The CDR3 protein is CASSESPGQGAGAETLYF. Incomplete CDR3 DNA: TGTGCCAGCAGTGAGTCACCGGGACAGGGGGCAGGTGCAGAA.

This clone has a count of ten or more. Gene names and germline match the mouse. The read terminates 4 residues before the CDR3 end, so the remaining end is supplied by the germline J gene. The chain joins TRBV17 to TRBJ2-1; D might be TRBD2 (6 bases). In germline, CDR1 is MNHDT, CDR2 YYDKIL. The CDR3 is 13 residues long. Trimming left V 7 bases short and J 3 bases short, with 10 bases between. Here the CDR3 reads CASNPGLYAEQFF. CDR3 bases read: TGTGCTAGCAATCCGGGACTCTATGCT.

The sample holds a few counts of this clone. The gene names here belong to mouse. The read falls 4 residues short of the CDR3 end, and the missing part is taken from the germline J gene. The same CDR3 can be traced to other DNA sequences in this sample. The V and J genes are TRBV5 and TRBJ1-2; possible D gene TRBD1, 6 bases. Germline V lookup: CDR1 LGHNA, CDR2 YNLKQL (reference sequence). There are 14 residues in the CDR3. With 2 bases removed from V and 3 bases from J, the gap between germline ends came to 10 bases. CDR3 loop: CASSQQGRDSDYTF. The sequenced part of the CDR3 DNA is TGTGCCAGCAGCCAACAGGGGAGAGACTCC.

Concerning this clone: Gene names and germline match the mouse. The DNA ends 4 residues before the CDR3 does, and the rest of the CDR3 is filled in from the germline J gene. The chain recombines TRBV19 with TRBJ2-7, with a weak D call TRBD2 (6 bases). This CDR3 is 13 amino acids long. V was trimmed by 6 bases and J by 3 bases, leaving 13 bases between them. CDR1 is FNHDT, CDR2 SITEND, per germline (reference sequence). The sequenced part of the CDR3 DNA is TGTGCCAGCACCGCGGGACTCTTCTAT. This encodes CASTAGLFY. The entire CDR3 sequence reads CASTAGLFYEQYF.

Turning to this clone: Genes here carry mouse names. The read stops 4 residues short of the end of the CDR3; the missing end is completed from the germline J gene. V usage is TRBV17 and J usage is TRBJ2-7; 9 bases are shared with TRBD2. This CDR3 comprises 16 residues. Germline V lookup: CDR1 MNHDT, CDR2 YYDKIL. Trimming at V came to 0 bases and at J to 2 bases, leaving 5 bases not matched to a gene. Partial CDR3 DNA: TGTGCTAGCAGTAGAGATTCGGCTGGGGGGGCCTAT. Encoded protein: CASSRDSAGGAY. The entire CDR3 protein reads CASSRDSAGGAYEQYF.

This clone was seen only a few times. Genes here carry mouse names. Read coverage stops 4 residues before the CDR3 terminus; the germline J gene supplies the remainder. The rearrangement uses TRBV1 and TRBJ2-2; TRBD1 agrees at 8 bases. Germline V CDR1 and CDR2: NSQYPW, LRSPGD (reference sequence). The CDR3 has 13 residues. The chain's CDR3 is CTCSGDRGGQLYF. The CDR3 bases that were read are TGCACCTGCAGTGGAGACAGGGGCGGG.

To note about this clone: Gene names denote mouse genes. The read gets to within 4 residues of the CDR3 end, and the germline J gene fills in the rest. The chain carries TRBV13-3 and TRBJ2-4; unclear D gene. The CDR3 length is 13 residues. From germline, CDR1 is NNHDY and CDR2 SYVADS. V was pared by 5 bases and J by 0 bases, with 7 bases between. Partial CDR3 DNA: TGTGCCAGCAGCGTCAATAGTCAAAAC. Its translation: CASSVNSQN. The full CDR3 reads CASSVNSQNTLYF. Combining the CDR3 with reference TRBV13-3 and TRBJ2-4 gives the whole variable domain EAAVTQSPRSKVAVTGGKVTLSCHQTNNHDYMYWYRQDTGHGLRLIHYSYVADSTEKGDIPDGYKASRPSQENFSLILELASLSQTAVYFCASSVNSQNTLYFGAGTRLSVL.

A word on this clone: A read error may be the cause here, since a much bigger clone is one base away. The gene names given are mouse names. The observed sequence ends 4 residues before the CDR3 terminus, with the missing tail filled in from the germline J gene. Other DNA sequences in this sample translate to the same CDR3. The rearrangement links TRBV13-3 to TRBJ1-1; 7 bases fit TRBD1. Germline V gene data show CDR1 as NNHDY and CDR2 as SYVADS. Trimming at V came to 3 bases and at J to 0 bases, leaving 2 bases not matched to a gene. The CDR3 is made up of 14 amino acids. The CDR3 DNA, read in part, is TGTGCCAGCAGTGGGGACAGAGCAAACACA. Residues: CASSGDRANT. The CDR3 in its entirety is CASSGDRANTEVFF.

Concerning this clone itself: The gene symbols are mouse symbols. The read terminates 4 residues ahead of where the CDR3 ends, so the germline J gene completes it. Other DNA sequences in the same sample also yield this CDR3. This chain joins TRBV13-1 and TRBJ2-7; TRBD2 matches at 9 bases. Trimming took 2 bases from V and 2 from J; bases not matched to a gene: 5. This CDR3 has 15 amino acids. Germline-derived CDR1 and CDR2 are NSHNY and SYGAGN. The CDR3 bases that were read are TGTGCCAGCAGTGAAGGGCTGGGGGGGGCCTAT. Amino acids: CASSEGLGGAY. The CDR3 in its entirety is CASSEGLGGAYEQYF.

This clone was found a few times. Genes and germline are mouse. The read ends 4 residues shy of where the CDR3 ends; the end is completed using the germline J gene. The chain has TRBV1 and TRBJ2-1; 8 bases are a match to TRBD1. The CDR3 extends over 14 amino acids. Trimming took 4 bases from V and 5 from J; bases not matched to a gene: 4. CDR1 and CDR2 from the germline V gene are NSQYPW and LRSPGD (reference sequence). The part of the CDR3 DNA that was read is TGCACCTGCAGTGTCAGGGGGCGCGATGCT. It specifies CTCSVRGRDA. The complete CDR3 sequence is CTCSVRGRDAEQFF. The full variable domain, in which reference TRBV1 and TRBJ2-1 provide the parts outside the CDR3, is VTLLEQNPRWRLVPRGQAVNLRCILKNSQYPWMSWYQQDLQKQLQWLFTLRSPGDKEVKSLPGADYLATRVTDTELRLQVANMSQGRTLYCTCSVRGRDAEQFFGPGTRLTVL.

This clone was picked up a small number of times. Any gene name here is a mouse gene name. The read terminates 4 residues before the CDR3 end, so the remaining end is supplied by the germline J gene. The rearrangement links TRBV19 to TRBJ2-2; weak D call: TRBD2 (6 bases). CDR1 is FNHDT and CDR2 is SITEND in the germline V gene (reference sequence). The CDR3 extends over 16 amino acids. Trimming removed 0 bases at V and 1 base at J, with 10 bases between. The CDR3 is CASSIVGTQNTGQLYF. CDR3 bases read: TGTGCCAGCAGTATAGTCGGGACTCAAAACACCGGG. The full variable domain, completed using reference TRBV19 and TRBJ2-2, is GGIITQTPKFLIGQEGQKLTLKCQQNFNHDTMYWYRQDSGKGLRLIYYSITENDLQKGDLSEGYDASREKKSSFSLTVTSAQKNEMAVFLCASSIVGTQNTGQLYFGEGSKLTVL.

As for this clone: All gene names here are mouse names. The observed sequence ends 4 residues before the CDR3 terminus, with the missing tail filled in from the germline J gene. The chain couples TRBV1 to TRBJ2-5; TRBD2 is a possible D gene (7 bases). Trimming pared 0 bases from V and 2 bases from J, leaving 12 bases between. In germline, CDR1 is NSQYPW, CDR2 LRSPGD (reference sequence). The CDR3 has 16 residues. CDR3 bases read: TGCACCTGCAGTGCAGATCGGGGGGCGCCCCAAGAC. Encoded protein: CTCSADRGAPQD. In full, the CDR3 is CTCSADRGAPQDTQYF. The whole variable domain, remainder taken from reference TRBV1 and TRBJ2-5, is VTLLEQNPRWRLVPRGQAVNLRCILKNSQYPWMSWYQQDLQKQLQWLFTLRSPGDKEVKSLPGADYLATRVTDTELRLQVANMSQGRTLYCTCSADRGAPQDTQYFGPGTRLLVL.

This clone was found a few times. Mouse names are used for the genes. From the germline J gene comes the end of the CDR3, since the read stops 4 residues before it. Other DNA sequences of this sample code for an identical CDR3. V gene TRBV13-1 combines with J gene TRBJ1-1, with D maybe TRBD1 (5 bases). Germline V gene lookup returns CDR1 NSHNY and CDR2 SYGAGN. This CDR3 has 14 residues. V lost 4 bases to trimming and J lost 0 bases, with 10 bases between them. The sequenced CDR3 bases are TGTGCCAGCAGTCCTGACAGTGCAAACACA. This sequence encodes CASSPDSANT. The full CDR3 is CASSPDSANTEVFF.

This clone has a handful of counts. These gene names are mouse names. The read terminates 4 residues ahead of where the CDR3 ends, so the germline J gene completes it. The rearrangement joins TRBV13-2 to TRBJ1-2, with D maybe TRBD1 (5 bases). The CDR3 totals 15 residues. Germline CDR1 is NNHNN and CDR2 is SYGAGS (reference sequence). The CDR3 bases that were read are TGTGCCAGCGGTGATGCCCGGACAAAAGATTCC. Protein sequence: CASGDARTKDS. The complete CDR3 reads CASGDARTKDSDYTF.

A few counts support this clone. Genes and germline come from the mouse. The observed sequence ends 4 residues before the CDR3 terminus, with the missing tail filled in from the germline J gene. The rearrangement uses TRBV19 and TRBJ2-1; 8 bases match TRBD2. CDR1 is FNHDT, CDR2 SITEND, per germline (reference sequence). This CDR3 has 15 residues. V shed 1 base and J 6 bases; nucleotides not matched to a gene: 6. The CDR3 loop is CASSIPGGTGAEQFF. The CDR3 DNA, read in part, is TGTGCCAGCAGTATACCTGGGGGGACCGGTGCT. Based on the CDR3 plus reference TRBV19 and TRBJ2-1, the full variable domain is GGIITQTPKFLIGQEGQKLTLKCQQNFNHDTMYWYRQDSGKGLRLIYYSITENDLQKGDLSEGYDASREKKSSFSLTVTSAQKNEMAVFLCASSIPGGTGAEQFFGPGTRLTVL.

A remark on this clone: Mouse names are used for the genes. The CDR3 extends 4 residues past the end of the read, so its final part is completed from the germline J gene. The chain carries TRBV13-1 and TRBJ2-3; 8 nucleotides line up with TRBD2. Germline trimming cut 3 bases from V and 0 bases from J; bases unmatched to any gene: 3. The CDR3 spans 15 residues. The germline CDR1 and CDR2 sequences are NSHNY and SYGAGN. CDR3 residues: CASSGMGGSAETLYF. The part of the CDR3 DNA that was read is TGTGCCAGCAGTGGCATGGGGGGGAGTGCAGAA.

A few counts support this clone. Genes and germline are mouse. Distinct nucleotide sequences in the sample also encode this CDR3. CDR3 protein: CASSRRGGAETLYF. CDR3 bases read: TGTGCCAGCAGTCGAAGGGGTGGTGCAGAA. This chain joins TRBV19 and TRBJ2-3; D might be TRBD1 (5 bases). The sequence runs out 4 residues before the end of the CDR3; the remainder is reconstructed from the germline J gene. V dropped 4 bases and J dropped 1 base, with 10 bases sitting between them. Germline-derived CDR1 and CDR2 are FNHDT and SITEND (reference sequence). The CDR3 is 14 residues long.

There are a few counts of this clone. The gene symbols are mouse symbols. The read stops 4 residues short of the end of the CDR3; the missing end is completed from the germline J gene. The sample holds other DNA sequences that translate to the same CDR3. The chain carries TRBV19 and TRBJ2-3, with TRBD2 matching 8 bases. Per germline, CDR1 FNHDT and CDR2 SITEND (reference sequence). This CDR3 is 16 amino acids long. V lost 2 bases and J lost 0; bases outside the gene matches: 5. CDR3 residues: CASSILGGTSAETLYF. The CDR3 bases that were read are TGTGCCAGCAGTATCCTGGGGGGAACTAGTGCAGAA. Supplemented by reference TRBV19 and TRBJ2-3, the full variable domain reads GGIITQTPKFLIGQEGQKLTLKCQQNFNHDTMYWYRQDSGKGLRLIYYSITENDLQKGDLSEGYDASREKKSSFSLTVTSAQKNEMAVFLCASSILGGTSAETLYFGSGTRLTVL.

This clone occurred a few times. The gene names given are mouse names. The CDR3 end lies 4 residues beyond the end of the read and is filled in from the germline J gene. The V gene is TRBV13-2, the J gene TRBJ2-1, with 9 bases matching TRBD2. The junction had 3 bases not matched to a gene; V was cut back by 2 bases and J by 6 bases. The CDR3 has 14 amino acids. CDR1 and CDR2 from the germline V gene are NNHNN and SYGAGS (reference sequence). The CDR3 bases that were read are TGTGCCAGCGGTGAAGACTGGGGGAGTGCT. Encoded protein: CASGEDWGSA. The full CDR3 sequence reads CASGEDWGSAEQFF.

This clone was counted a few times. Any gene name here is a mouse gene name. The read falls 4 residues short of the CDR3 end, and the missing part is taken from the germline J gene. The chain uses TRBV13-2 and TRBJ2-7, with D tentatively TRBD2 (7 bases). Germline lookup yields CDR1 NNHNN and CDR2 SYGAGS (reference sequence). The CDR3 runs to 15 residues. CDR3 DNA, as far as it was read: TGTGCCAGCGGTGATGCTGTGGGGGGCCTATAT. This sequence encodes CASGDAVGGLY. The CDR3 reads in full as CASGDAVGGLYEQYF.